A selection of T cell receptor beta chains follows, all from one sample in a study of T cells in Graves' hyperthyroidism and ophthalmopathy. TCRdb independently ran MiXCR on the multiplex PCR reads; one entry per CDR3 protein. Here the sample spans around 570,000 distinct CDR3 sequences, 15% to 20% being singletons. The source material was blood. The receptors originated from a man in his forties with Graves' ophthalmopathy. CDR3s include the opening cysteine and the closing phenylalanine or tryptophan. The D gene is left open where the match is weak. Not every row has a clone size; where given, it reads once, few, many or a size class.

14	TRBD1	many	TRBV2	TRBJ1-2	TGTGCCAGCAGTGGTGCACAGGGGGCGAACGGCTACACCTTC	CASSGAQGANGYTF
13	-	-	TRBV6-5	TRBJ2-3	TGTGCCAGCAGTTACCGCCCAGGAGCAACGCAGTATTTT	CASSYRPGATQYF
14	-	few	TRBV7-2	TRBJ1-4	TGTGCCAGCGGCCAGGGCGGGGGGAATGAAAAACTGTTTTTT	CASGQGGGNEKLFF
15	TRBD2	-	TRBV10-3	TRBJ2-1	TGTGCCATCAGGGGCGGGACTAGCGGGACCAATGAGCAGTTCTTC	CAIRGGTSGTNEQFF
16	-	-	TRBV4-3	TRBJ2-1	TGCGCCAGCAGCCAAATGTGGCAGAGCTCCTACAATGAGCAGTTCTTC	CASSQMWQSSYNEQFF
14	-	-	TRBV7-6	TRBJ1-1	TGTGCCAGCAGCTTACGATCCGGGGGCACTGAAGCTTTCTTT	CASSLRSGGTEAFF
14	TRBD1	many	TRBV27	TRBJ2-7	TGTGCCAGCCGCCAAGGGGGCAGGCTTTACGAGCAGTACTTC	CASRQGGRLYEQYF
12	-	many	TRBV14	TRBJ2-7	TGTGCCAGCAGCCAAGCTGGGAACGAGCAGTACTTC	CASSQAGNEQYF
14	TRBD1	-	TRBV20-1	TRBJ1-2	TGCAGTGCCCCGTCGTCCAGCAGGGGGGGAGGCTACACCTTC	CSAPSSSRGGGYTF
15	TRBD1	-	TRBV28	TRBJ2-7	TGTGCCAGCACCTCCCTCAGGGGGCGCGCCAGCGAGCAGTACTTC	CASTSLRGRASEQYF
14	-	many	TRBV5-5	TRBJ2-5	TGTGCCAGCAGCCCGGCGGGCGTGCAAGAGACCCAGTACTTC	CASSPAGVQETQYF
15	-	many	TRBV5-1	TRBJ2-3	TGCGCCAGCAGCTTGGAAACGGACAGCCGAGAAACGCAGTATTTT	CASSLETDSRETQYF
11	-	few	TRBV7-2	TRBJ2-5	TGTGCCAGCAGCCCCGATCAGACCCAGTACTTC	CASSPDQTQYF
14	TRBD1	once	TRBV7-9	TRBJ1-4	TGTGCCAGCAGCCGGACAGGGGTGAATGAAAAACTGTTTTTT	CASSRTGVNEKLFF
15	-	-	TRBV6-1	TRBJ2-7	TGTGCCAGCTCCCTCCTAGGGGGGATTTCGGACGAGCAGTACTTC	CASSLLGGISDEQYF
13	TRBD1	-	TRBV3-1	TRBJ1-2	TGTGCCAGCAGTCCAACAGGGGGCGGTGGCTACACCTTC	CASSPTGGGGYTF
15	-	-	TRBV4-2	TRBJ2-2	TGTGCCAGCAGCCAAGATGGGCCGAACACCGGGGAGCTGTTTTTT	CASSQDGPNTGELFF
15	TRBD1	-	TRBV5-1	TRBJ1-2	TGCGCCAGCAGCTTAACAGGGGCCGGTCCCTATGGCTACACCTTC	CASSLTGAGPYGYTF
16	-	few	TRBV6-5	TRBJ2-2	TGTGCCAGCAGTTACGGGCTAGAGGGGAACACCGGGGAGCTGTTTTTT	CASSYGLEGNTGELFF
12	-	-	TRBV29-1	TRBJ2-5	TGCAGCGTAGTTAGCGGCCAAGAGACCCAGTACTTC	CSVVSGQETQYF
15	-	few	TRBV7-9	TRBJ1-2	TGTGCCAGCAGCCGACGCGACAAGGCCTCTTATGGCTACACCTTC	CASSRRDKASYGYTF
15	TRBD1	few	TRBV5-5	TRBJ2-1	TGTGCCAGCAGCTCCGGGGACAGGGTTGCGTATGAGCAGTTCTTC	CASSSGDRVAYEQFF
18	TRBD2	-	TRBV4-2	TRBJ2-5	TGTGCCAGCAGCCAAGTTGGCCTTAGCGGGGGGTCCCAAGAGACCCAGTACTTC	CASSQVGLSGGSQETQYF
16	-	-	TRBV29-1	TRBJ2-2	TGCAGCGTTTTATTACGCGGGGGCGGGAACACCGGGGAGCTGTTTTTT	CSVLLRGGGNTGELFF